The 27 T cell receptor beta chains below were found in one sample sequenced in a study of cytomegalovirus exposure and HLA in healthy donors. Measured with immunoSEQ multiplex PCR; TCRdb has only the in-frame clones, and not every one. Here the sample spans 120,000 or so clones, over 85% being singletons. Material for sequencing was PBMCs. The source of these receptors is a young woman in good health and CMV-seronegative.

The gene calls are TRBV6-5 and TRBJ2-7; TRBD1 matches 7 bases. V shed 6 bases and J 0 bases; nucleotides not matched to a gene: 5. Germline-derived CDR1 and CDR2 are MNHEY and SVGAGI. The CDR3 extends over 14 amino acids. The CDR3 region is CASSRGDSSYEQYF. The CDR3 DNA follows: TGTGCCAGCAGCCGAGGGGACAGCTCCTACGAGCAGTACTTC.

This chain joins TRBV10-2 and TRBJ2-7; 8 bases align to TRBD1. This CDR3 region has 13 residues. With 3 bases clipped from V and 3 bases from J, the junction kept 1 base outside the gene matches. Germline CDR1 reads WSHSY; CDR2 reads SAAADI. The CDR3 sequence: CASSDGQGYEQYF. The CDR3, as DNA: TGCGCCAGCAGTGACGGACAGGGCTACGAGCAGTACTTC.

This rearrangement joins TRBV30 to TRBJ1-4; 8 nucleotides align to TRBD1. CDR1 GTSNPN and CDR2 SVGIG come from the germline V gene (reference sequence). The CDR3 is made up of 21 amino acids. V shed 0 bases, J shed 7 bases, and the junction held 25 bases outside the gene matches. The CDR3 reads CAWSVPRHPVAGGLRGEKLFF. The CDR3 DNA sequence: TGTGCCTGGAGTGTACCCCGTCATCCTGTGGCAGGGGGCTTGAGGGGTGAAAAACTGTTTTTT.

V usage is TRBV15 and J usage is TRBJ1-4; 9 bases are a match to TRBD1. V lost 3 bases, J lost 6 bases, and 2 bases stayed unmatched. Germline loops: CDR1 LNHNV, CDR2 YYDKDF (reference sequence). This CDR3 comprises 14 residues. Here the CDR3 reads CATSSGDRDEKLFF. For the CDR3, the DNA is TGTGCCACCAGCAGCGGGGACAGGGATGAAAAACTGTTTTTT.

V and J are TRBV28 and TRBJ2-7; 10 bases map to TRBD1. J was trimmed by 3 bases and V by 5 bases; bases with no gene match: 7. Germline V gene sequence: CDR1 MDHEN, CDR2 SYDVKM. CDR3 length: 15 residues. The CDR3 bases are TGTGCCAGCAGTATAGGGACAGGGGTTTTCTACGAGCAGTACTTC. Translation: CASSIGTGVFYEQYF.

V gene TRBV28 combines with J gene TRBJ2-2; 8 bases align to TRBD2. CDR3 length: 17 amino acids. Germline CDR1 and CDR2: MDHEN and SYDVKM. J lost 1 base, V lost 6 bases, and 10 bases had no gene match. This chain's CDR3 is CASSSNIAGKNTGELFF. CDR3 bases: TGTGCCAGCAGCAGCAATATAGCGGGAAAGAACACCGGGGAGCTGTTTTTT.

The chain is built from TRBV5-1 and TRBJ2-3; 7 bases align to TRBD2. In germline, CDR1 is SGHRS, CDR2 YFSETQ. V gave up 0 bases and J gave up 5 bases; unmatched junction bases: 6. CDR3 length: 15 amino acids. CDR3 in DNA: TGCGCCAGCAGCTTGGATATTACGGGAGGAGATACGCAGTATTTT. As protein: CASSLDITGGDTQYF.

The CDR3 nucleotides are TGTGCCAGCAGTTTATTAGGGGGCGGCAATCAGCCCCAGCATTTT. Amino acids: CASSLLGGGNQPQHF. The V gene is TRBV28, the J gene TRBJ1-5, with TRBD1 matching over 7 bases. Losses at the gene ends were 1 base for V and 2 bases for J; bases not matched to a gene: 2. Per the germline V gene, CDR1 is MDHEN and CDR2 is SYDVKM. The CDR3 contains 15 residues. The full variable domain, with the rest looked up from reference TRBV28 and TRBJ1-5, is DVKVTQSSRYLVKRTGEKVFLECVQDMDHENMFWYRQDPGLGLRLIYFSYDVKMKEKGDIPEGYSVSREKKERFSLILESASTNQTSMYLCASSLLGGGNQPQHFGDGTRLSIL.

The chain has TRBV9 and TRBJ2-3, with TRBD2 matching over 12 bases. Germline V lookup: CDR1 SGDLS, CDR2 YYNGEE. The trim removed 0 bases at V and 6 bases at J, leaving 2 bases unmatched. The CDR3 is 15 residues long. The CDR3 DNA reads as TGTGCCAGCAGCGTAGCCGGGACTAGCGGGGATACGCAGTATTTT. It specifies CASSVAGTSGDTQYF.

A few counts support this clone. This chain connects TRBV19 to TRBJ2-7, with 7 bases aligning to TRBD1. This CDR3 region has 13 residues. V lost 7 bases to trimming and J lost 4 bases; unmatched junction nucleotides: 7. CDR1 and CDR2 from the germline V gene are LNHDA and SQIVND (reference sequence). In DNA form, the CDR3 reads TGTGCCAGTAAAGACAGGGAAGGGTACGAGCAGTACTTC. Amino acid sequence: CASKDREGYEQYF.

The DNA for the CDR3 is TGTGCCAGCAGTCTGAGTCCGGGACAGTCAACTTACGAGCAGTACTTC. Translating it yields CASSLSPGQSTYEQYF. The chain carries TRBV6-6 and TRBJ2-7, with 7 bases matching TRBD1. The CDR3 has 16 amino acids. The J segment lost 4 bases and the V segment lost 5 bases, leaving 14 bases of the junction unmatched. In germline, CDR1 is MNHNY, CDR2 SVGAGI (reference sequence).

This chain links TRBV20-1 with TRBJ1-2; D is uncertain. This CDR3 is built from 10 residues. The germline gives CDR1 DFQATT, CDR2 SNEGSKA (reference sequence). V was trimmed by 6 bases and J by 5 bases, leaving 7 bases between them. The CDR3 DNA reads TGCAGTGCCGGGGAGTATGGCTACACCTTC. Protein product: CSAGEYGYTF.

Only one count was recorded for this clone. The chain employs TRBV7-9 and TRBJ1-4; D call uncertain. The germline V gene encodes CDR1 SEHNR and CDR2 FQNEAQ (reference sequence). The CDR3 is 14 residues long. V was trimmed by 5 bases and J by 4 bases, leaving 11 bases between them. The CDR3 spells CASSPTPHNEKLFF. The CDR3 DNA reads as TGTGCCAGCAGCCCGACTCCTCATAATGAAAAACTGTTTTTT.

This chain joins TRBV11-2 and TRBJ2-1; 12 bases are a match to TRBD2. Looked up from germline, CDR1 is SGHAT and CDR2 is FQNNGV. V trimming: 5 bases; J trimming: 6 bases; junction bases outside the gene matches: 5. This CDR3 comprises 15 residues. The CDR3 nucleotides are TGTGCCAGCAGCGGGTCTAGCGGGAGGGCCAATGAGCAGTTCTTC. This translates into CASSGSSGRANEQFF.

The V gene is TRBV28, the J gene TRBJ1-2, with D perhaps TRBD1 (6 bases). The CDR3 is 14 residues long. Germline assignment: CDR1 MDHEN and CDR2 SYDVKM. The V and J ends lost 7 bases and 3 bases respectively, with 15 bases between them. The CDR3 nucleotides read TGTGCCAGCACCTTTGGACAGATCGACTATGGCTACACCTTC. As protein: CASTFGQIDYGYTF.

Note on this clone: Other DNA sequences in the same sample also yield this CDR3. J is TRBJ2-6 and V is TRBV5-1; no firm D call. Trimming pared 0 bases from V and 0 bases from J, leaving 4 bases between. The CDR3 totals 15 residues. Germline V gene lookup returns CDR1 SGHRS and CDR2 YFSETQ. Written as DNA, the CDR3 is TGCGCCAGCAGCTTGGGTAGCTCTGGGGCCAACGTCCTGACTTTC. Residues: CASSLGSSGANVLTF.

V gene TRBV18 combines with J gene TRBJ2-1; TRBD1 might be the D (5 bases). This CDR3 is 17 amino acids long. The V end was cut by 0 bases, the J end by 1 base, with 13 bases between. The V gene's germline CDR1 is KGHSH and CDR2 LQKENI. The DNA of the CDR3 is TGTGCCAGCTCACCACCTGCAGGGTATACTTCCTACAATGAGCAGTTCTTC. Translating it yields CASSPPAGYTSYNEQFF. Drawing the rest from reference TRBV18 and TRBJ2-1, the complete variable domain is NAGVMQNPRHLVRRRGQEARLRCSPMKGHSHVYWYRQLPEEGLKFMVYLQKENIIDESGMPKERFSAEFPKEGPSILRIQQVVRGDSAAYFCASSPPAGYTSYNEQFFGPGTRLTVL.

For the CDR3, the DNA is TGTGCCAGCAGCCCGACAGGGGGAAGGACTGAAGCTTTCTTT. This gives the protein CASSPTGGRTEAFF. V gene TRBV4-2 combines with J gene TRBJ1-1, with TRBD1 matching 9 bases. Germline CDR1 reads LGHNA; CDR2 reads YNFKEQ. The CDR3 has 14 amino acids. V lost 4 bases, J lost 5 bases, and 5 bases stayed unmatched.

The CDR3: CASSLGTSAGFQFF. The CDR3 DNA is TGTGCCAGCAGCTTAGGGACTAGCGCGGGATTCCAATTCTTC. The chain uses TRBV11-2 and TRBJ2-1; 9 bases map to TRBD2. In germline, CDR1 is SGHAT, CDR2 FQNNGV. After removal of 1 base from V and 16 bases from J, the junction contained 11 bases not matched to a gene. This CDR3 comprises 14 residues. The full variable domain, in which reference TRBV11-2 and TRBJ2-1 provide the parts outside the CDR3, is EAGVAQSPRYKIIEKRQSVAFWCNPISGHATLYWYQQILGQGPKLLIQFQNNGVVDDSQLPKDRFSAERLKGVDSTLKIQPAKLEDSAVYLCASSLGTSAGFQFFGPGTRLTVL.

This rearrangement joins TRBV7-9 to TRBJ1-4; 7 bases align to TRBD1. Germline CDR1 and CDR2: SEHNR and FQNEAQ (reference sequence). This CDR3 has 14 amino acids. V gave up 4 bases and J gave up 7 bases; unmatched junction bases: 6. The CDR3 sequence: CASSSTGYGEKLFF. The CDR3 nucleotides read TGTGCCAGCAGCTCGACAGGGTACGGTGAAAAACTGTTTTTT. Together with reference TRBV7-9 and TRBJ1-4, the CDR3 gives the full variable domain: DTGVSQNPRHKITKRGQNVTFRCDPISEHNRLYWYRQTLGQGPEFLTYFQNEAQLEKSRLLSDRFSAERPKGSFSTLEIQRTEQGDSAMYLCASSSTGYGEKLFFGSGTQLSVL.

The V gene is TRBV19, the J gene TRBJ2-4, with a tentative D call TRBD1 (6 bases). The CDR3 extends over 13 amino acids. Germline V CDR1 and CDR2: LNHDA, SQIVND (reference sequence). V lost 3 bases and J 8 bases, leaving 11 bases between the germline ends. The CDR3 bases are TGTGCCAGTAGTATCGGACAGTGGGACATTCAGTACTTC. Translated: CASSIGQWDIQYF.

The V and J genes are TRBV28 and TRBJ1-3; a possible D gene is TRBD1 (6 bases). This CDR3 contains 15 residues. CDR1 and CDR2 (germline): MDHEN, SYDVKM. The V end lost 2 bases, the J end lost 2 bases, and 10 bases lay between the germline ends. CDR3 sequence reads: CASSLLTGTGNTIYF. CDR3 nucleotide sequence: TGTGCCAGCAGTTTACTTACAGGGACTGGAAACACCATATATTTT.

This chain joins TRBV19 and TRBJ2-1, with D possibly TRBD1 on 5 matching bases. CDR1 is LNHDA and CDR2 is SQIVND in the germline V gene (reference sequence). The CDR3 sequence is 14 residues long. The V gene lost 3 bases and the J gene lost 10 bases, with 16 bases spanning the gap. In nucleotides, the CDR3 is TGTGCCAGTAGTATGGGCTCCGAACCAGGGGAGCAGTTCTTC. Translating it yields CASSMGSEPGEQFF.

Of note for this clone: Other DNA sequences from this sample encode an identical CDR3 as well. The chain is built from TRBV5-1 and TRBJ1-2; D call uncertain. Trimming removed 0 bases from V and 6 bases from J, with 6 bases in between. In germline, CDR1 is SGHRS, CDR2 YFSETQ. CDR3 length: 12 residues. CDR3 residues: CASSLGGNGYTF. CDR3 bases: TGCGCCAGCAGCTTGGGCGGGAATGGCTACACCTTC.

CDR3 nucleotide sequence: TGTGCCAGCAGCTTCCCGACAGGACTGAACACTGAAGCTTTCTTT. Its protein product is CASSFPTGLNTEAFF. The chain employs TRBV7-9 and TRBJ1-1; D may be TRBD1 (6 bases). Germline CDR1 and CDR2: SEHNR and FQNEAQ (reference sequence). Between the trimmed V and J ends, which lost 3 bases and 0 bases, there was a span of 11 bases. The CDR3 has 15 amino acids. Supplemented by reference TRBV7-9 and TRBJ1-1, the full variable domain reads DTGVSQNPRHKITKRGQNVTFRCDPISEHNRLYWYRQTLGQGPEFLTYFQNEAQLEKSRLLSDRFSAERPKGSFSTLEIQRTEQGDSAMYLCASSFPTGLNTEAFFGQGTRLTVV.

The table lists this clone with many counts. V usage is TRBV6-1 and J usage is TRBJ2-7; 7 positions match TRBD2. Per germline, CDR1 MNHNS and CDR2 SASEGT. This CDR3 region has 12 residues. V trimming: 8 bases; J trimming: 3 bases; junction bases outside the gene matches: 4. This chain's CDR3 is CASGGEIYEQYF. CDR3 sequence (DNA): TGTGCCAGCGGGGGGGAGATCTACGAGCAGTACTTC.

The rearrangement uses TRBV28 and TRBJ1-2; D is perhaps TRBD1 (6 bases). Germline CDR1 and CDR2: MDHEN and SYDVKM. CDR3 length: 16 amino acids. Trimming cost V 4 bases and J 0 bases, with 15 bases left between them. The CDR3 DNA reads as TGTGCCAGCAGTTCAGATAGGGGGGGGCCTAACTATGGCTACACCTTC. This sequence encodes CASSSDRGGPNYGYTF.